This T cell receptor (beta chain) was sequenced in a study of cytomegalovirus exposure and HLA in healthy donors. PCR used 60 Vbeta primers and 13 Jbeta primers. Some clones are missing from TCRdb's copy, which holds only in-frame ones; the method was immunoSEQ multiplex PCR. The sample records about 250,000 clones, about four fifths being singletons. This clone was found once. Germline assignment: CDR1 MNHEY and CDR2 SMNVEV (reference sequence). The CDR3 is made up of 8 amino acids. This TCR was sampled from a girl aged 2 to 10 in good health and CMV-seronegative. Sequenced: PBMCs. The J gene is TRBJ2-5, the V gene TRBV27; D remains unclear. The end of the DNA is better explained by TRBJ2-7, so the J call may be wrong. CDR3 in amino acids: CATYEQYF. The CDR3 DNA is TGTGCCACTTACGAGCAGTACTTC.